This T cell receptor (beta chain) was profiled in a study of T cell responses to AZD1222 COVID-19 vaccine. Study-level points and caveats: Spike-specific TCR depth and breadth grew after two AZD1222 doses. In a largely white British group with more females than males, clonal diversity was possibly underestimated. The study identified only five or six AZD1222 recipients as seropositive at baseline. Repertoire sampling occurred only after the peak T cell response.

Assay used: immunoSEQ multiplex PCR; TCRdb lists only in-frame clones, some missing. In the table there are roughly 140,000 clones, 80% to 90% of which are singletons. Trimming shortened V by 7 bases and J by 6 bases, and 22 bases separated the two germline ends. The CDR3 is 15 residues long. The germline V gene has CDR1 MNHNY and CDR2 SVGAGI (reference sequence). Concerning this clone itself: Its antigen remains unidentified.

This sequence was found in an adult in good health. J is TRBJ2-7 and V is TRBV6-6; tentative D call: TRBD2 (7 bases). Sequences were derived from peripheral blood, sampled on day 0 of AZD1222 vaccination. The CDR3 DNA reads TGTGCCAGCACTATCGAACCGGGGGCGGGAGTCGAGCAGTACTTC. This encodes CASTIEPGAGVEQYF.